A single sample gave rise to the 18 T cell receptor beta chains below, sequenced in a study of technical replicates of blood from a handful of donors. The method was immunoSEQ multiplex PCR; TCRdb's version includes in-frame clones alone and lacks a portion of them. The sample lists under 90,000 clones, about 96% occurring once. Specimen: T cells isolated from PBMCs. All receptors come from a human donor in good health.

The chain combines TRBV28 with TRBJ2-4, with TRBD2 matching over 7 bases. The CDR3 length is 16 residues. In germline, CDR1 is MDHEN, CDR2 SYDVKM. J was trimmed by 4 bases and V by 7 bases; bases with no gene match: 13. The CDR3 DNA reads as TGTGCCAGCACAAACACTAGCGTCCTTACAAAAAACATTCAGTACTTC. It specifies CASTNTSVLTKNIQYF.

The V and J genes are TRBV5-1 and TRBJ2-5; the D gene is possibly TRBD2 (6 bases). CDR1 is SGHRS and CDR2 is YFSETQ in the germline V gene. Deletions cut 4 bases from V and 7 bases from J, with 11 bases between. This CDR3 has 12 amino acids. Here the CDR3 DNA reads TGCGCCAGCAGCGGCGGGGTGCGGACCCAGTACTTC. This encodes CASSGGVRTQYF.

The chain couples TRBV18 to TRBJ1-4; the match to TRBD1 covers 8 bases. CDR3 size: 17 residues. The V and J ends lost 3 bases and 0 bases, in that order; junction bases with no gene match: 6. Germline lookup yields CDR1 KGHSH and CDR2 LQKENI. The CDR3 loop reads CASSPMTGDSTNEKLFF. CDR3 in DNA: TGTGCCAGCTCACCCATGACAGGGGATTCAACTAATGAAAAACTGTTTTTT.

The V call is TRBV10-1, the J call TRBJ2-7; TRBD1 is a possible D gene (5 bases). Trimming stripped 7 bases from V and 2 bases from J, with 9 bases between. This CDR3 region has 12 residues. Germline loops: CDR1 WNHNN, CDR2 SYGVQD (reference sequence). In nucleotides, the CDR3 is TGCGCCAGCACCCCCAGGGCCTACGAGCAGTACTTC. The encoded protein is CASTPRAYEQYF.

In DNA, the CDR3 is TGCGCCAGCAGCGACAGAGACACCGGGGAGCTGTTTTTT. This codes for CASSDRDTGELFF. The J gene is TRBJ2-2, the V gene TRBV5-1, with a tentative D call TRBD1 (5 bases). With 4 bases removed from V and 3 bases from J, the gap between germline ends came to 7 bases. Germline CDR1 SGHRS, CDR2 YFSETQ. The length of the CDR3 is 13 residues.

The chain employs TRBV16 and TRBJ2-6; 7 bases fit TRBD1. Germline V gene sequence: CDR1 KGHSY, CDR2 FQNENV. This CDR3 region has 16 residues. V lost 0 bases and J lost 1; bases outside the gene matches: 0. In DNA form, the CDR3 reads TGTGCCAGCAGCCAATCGACAGGGTCTGGGGCCAACGTCCTGACTTTC. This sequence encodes CASSQSTGSGANVLTF.

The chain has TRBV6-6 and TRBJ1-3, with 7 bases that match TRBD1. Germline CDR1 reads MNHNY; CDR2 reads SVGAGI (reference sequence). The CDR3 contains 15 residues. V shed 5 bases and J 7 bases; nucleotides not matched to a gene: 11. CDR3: CASSQQGQGYNTIYF. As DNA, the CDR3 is TGTGCCAGCAGTCAACAGGGGCAGGGGTACAACACCATATATTTT.

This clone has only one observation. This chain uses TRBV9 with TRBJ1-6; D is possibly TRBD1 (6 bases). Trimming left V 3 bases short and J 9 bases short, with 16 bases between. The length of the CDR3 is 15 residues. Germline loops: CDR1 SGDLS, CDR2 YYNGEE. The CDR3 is CASSASGQHGSPLHF. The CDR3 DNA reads TGTGCCAGCAGCGCTAGCGGACAGCATGGTTCACCCCTCCACTTT.

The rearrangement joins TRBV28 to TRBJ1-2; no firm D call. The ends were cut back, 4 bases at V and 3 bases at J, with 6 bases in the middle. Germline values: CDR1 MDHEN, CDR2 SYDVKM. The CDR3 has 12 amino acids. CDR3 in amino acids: CASSSRDYGYTF. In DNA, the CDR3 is TGTGCCAGCAGTTCGCGGGACTATGGCTACACCTTC.

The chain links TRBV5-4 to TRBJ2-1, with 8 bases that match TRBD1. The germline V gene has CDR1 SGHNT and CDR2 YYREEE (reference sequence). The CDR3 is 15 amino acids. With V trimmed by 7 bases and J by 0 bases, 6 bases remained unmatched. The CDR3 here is CASLTGGSSYNEQFF. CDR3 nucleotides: TGTGCCAGCCTCACAGGGGGGAGCTCCTACAATGAGCAGTTCTTC.

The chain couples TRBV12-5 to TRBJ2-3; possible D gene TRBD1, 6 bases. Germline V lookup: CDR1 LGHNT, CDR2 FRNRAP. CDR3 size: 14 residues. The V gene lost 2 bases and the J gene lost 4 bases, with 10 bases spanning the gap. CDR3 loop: CASGLFQGPDTQYF. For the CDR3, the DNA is TGTGCTAGTGGTTTGTTTCAGGGGCCAGATACGCAGTATTTT. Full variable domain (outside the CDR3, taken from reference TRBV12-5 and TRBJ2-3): DARVTQTPRHKVTEMGQEVTMRCQPILGHNTVFWYRQTMMQGLELLAYFRNRAPLDDSGMPKDRFSAEMPDATLATLKIQPSEPRDSAVYFCASGLFQGPDTQYFGPGTRLTVL.

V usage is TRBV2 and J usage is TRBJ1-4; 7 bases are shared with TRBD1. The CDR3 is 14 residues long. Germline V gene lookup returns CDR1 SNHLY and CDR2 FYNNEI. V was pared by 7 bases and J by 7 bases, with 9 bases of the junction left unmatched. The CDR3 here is CASTNRGLIEKLFF. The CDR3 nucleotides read TGTGCCAGCACTAACAGGGGTCTTATTGAAAAACTGTTTTTT.

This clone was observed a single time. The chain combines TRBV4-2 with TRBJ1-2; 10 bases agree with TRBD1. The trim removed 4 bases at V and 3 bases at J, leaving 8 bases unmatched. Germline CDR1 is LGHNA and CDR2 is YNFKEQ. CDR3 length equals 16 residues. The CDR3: CASSPGQGVSYYGYTF. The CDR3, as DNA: TGTGCCAGCAGCCCCGGACAGGGGGTTTCGTACTATGGCTACACCTTC.

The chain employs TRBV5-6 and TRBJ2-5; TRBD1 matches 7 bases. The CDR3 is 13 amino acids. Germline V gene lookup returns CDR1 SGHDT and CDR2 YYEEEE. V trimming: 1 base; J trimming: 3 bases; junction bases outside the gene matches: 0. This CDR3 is CASSLTGEETQYF. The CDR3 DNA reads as TGTGCCAGCAGCTTGACAGGGGAAGAGACCCAGTACTTC.

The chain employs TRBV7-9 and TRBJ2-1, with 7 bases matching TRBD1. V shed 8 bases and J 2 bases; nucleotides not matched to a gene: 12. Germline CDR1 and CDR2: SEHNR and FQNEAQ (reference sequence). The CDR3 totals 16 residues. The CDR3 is CASGGAGTAAYNEQFF. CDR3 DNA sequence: TGTGCCAGCGGTGGGGCCGGGACAGCGGCCTACAATGAGCAGTTCTTC.

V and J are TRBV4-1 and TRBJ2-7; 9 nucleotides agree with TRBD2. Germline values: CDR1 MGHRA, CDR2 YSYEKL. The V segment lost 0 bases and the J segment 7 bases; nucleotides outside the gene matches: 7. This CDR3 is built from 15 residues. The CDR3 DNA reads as TGCGCCAGCAGCCAAGAGATAGCGGGAGTAGGTGAGCAGTACTTC. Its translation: CASSQEIAGVGEQYF.

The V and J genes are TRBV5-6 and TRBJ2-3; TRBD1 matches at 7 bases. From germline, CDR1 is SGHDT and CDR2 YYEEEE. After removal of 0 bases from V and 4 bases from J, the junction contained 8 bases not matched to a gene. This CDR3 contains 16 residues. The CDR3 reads CASSLAWTGIPDTQYF. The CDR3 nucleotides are TGTGCCAGCAGCTTGGCGTGGACAGGAATCCCAGATACGCAGTATTTT. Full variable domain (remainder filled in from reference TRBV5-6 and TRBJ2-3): DAGVTQSPTHLIKTRGQQVTLRCSPKSGHDTVSWYQQALGQGPQFIFQYYEEEERQRGNFPDRFSGHQFPNYSSELNVNALLLGDSALYLCASSLAWTGIPDTQYFGPGTRLTVL.

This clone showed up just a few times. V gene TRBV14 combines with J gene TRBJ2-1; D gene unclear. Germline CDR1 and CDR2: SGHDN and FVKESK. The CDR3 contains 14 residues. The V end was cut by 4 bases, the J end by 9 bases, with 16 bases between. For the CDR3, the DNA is TGTGCCAGCAGCCTCACTAAGGTCTCGGGTGAGCAGTTCTTC. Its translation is CASSLTKVSGEQFF.